This entry lists 25 T cell receptor beta chains sequenced from one sample in a study of chemoradiotherapy in HPV16-positive cancers. Generated by immunoSEQ multiplex PCR, the TCRdb table keeps only in-frame clones and is missing some. Counted here are over 600 clones, 85% occurring once; the ten biggest clones make up approximately 4.2%. Material: tumor tissue, obtained from a patient who underwent chemoradiotherapy. The receptors here all came from a human donor with HPV-associated anogenital cancer.

The chain joins TRBV5-1 to TRBJ2-3, with 15 positions matching TRBD2. The CDR3 has 18 residues. Per germline, CDR1 SGHRS and CDR2 YFSETQ. Trimming cost V 4 bases and J 4 bases; bases outside gene matches: 10. The CDR3 DNA sequence: TGCGCCAGCAGCGGCGGACTAGCGGGGGGGCCCTCGGCAGATACGCAGTATTTT. Translated: CASSGGLAGGPSADTQYF.

This rearrangement joins TRBV9 to TRBJ2-1; 7 bases line up with TRBD1. CDR1 SGDLS and CDR2 YYNGEE come from the germline V gene. Trimming removed 1 base from V and 0 bases from J; junction bases left unmatched: 4. This CDR3 is 16 amino acids long. The CDR3 DNA sequence: TGTGCCAGCAGCGTAACCGGGACAGTCTCCTACAATGAGCAGTTCTTC. Its protein product is CASSVTGTVSYNEQFF.

The V and J genes are TRBV27 and TRBJ2-5, with 11 bases fitting TRBD1. Per the germline V gene, CDR1 is MNHEY and CDR2 is SMNVEV (reference sequence). J lost 6 bases, V lost 4 bases, and 10 bases had no gene match. This CDR3 is 16 amino acids long. The CDR3 DNA reads TGTGCCAGCAGTTCGCTCTCGGACAGGGGGCGCCAGACCCAGTACTTC. It is translated as CASSSLSDRGRQTQYF.

The chain carries TRBV7-2 and TRBJ2-5; D gene uncertain. V gave up 3 bases and J gave up 10 bases, with 9 bases separating them. The CDR3 is 11 amino acids. Per the germline V gene, CDR1 is SGHTA and CDR2 is FQGNSA. Written as DNA, the CDR3 is TGTGCCAGCAGCTTGGGCTACGTCCAGTACTTC. It yields the protein CASSLGYVQYF.

The V and J genes are TRBV7-8 and TRBJ2-5; 8 bases agree with TRBD1. This CDR3 spans 15 amino acids. V shed 5 bases and J 1 base; nucleotides not matched to a gene: 6. CDR1 is SGHVS, CDR2 FQNEAQ, per germline. CDR3 DNA: TGTGCCAGCAGCACCAGGACAGGGCGCCAAGAGACCCAGTACTTC. Its translation is CASSTRTGRQETQYF.

This chain joins TRBV11-2 and TRBJ2-4; 8 bases align to TRBD1. The trim removed 5 bases at V and 7 bases at J, leaving 19 bases unmatched. The CDR3 contains 18 residues. Germline CDR1 and CDR2: SGHAT and FQNNGV. The CDR3 DNA sequence: TGTGCCAGCAGCCCCGCCCCACAGGGGGGATTGTCTGGGAACATTCAGTACTTC. Residues: CASSPAPQGGLSGNIQYF.

V usage is TRBV7-2 and J usage is TRBJ1-1; D ambiguous. The ends were cut back, 6 bases at V and 0 bases at J, with 14 bases in the middle. The length of the CDR3 is 15 residues. CDR1 and CDR2 (germline): SGHTA, FQGNSA. CDR3 protein: CASRVGYTVNTEAFF. The CDR3 DNA reads as TGTGCCAGCAGAGTTGGGTACACCGTGAACACTGAAGCTTTCTTT.

The chain combines TRBV9 with TRBJ2-6; no clear D. Germline assignment: CDR1 SGDLS and CDR2 YYNGEE. CDR3 length: 15 residues. Trimming took off 0 bases at V and 5 bases at J, with 9 bases between the two ends. CDR3 in amino acids: CASSVVPNRANVLTF. The CDR3 DNA follows: TGTGCCAGCAGCGTAGTACCCAATAGGGCCAACGTCCTGACTTTC.

V usage is TRBV14 and J usage is TRBJ1-2; 7 bases match TRBD1. Germline CDR1 SGHDN, CDR2 FVKESK. The CDR3 is 15 residues long. Unmatched junction bases numbered 11, after V lost 5 bases and J lost 5 bases. The DNA for the CDR3 is TGTGCCAGCAGCTCCAGACAGGGATGGTTGTATGGCTACACCTTC. Its translation is CASSSRQGWLYGYTF. The full variable domain, its missing parts supplied by reference TRBV14 and TRBJ1-2, is EAGVTQFPSHSVIEKGQTVTLRCDPISGHDNLYWYRRVMGKEIKFLLHFVKESKQDESGMPNNRFLAERTGGTYSTLKVQPAELEDSGVYFCASSSRQGWLYGYTFGSGTRLTVV.

This sequence joins TRBV7-8 and TRBJ2-7; no clear D gene. The CDR3 is 14 amino acids. Germline V gives CDR1 SGHVS, CDR2 FQNEAQ. Between the trimmed V and J ends, which lost 3 bases and 6 bases, there was a span of 15 bases. In nucleotides, the CDR3 is TGTGCCAGCAGCTTGGACCTCCGTTTTGGCGAGCAGTACTTC. It is translated as CASSLDLRFGEQYF.

As concerns this clone: Other DNA sequences in the sample encode the same CDR3. This chain links TRBV6-5 with TRBJ1-1, with no clear D. Germline lookup yields CDR1 MNHEY and CDR2 SVGAGI. This CDR3 has 13 residues. Deletions cut 1 base from V and 0 bases from J, with 3 bases between. This chain's CDR3 is CASSYYMNTEAFF. For the CDR3, the DNA is TGTGCCAGCAGTTACTACATGAACACTGAAGCTTTCTTT.

This chain joins TRBV5-1 and TRBJ1-5; a weak D match, TRBD1 (5 bases). V gave up 4 bases and J gave up 3 bases, with 17 bases separating them. Germline assignment: CDR1 SGHRS and CDR2 YFSETQ. The CDR3 spans 16 residues. DNA for the CDR3: TGCGCCAGCAGCCCGCTCGGGCAGGGTGACAATCAGCCCCAGCATTTT. This sequence encodes CASSPLGQGDNQPQHF.

This clone has a single count. J is TRBJ2-1 and V is TRBV30, with 10 bases that match TRBD2. The junction had 10 bases not matched to a gene; V was cut back by 0 bases and J by 8 bases. Looked up from germline, CDR1 is GTSNPN and CDR2 is SVGIG (reference sequence). This CDR3 region has 16 residues. The CDR3 protein is CAWSVLAGPRAYEQFF. Here the CDR3 DNA reads TGTGCCTGGAGTGTACTAGCGGGACCCCGGGCTTATGAGCAGTTCTTC.

This rearrangement joins TRBV28 to TRBJ2-5; D remains unclear. CDR3 length: 12 amino acids. V lost 6 bases and J lost 2, with 7 bases in between. Looked up from germline, CDR1 is MDHEN and CDR2 is SYDVKM. As DNA, the CDR3 is TGTGCCAGCAGCCCTGGGCAAGAGACCCAGTACTTC. It translates to CASSPGQETQYF.

V usage is TRBV7-8 and J usage is TRBJ1-4, with 9 bases identical to TRBD1. CDR3 length equals 14 residues. Germline V lookup: CDR1 SGHVS, CDR2 FQNEAQ. J gave up 5 bases and V 5 bases, and 3 bases lay outside the gene matches. CDR3 bases: TGTGCCAGCAGCCACGGACAGGGGAATGAAAAACTGTTTTTT. This gives the protein CASSHGQGNEKLFF.

J is TRBJ2-1 and V is TRBV18, with 9 positions matching TRBD1. The CDR3 length is 16 residues. The junction had 5 bases not matched to a gene; V was cut back by 4 bases and J by 1 base. From germline, CDR1 is KGHSH and CDR2 LQKENI. This CDR3 is CASSLQGAGSYNEQFF. The DNA of the CDR3 is TGTGCCAGCTCACTACAGGGGGCTGGGTCCTACAATGAGCAGTTCTTC. Supplemented by reference TRBV18 and TRBJ2-1, the full variable domain reads NAGVMQNPRHLVRRRGQEARLRCSPMKGHSHVYWYRQLPEEGLKFMVYLQKENIIDESGMPKERFSAEFPKEGPSILRIQQVVRGDSAAYFCASSLQGAGSYNEQFFGPGTRLTVL.

The chain combines TRBV30 with TRBJ2-2; 8 positions match TRBD2. This CDR3 contains 14 residues. In germline, CDR1 is GTSNPN, CDR2 SVGIG (reference sequence). V lost 5 bases and J lost 7; bases outside the gene matches: 9. The CDR3 nucleotides are TGTGCCTGGGGAGCGGGGGCAAGGGACGGGGAGCTGTTTTTT. This encodes CAWGAGARDGELFF. The full variable domain, rest sourced from reference TRBV30 and TRBJ2-2, is SQTIHQWPATLVQPVGSPLSLECTVEGTSNPNLYWYRQAAGRGLQLLFYSVGIGQISSEVPQNLSASRPQDRQFILSSKKLLLSDSGFYLCAWGAGARDGELFFGEGSRLTVL.

The chain is built from TRBV6-4 and TRBJ2-2, with D perhaps given as TRBD1 or TRBD2 (6 bases each). CDR1 and CDR2 (germline): MRHNA, SNTAGT. There are 16 residues in the CDR3. V shed 6 bases and J shed 4 bases, with 18 bases lying between them. CDR3 nucleotides: TGTGCCAGCAGCTCCCGAGGGGGGAGATCCACCGGGGAGCTGTTTTTT. Protein sequence: CASSSRGGRSTGELFF.

The chain is built from TRBV14 and TRBJ2-7; 12 bases align to TRBD2. Germline values: CDR1 SGHDN, CDR2 FVKESK. The CDR3 runs 14 residues. The ends lost 4 bases at V and 4 bases at J; junction bases unmatched: 2. The CDR3 sequence: CASSPTSGGYEQYF. CDR3 nucleotide sequence: TGTGCCAGCAGCCCGACTAGCGGGGGATACGAGCAGTACTTC.

J is TRBJ2-7 and V is TRBV18, with 16 bases fitting TRBD2. Germline V CDR1 and CDR2: KGHSH, LQKENI. The CDR3 spans 16 residues. Germline trimming cut 0 bases from V and 6 bases from J; bases unmatched to any gene: 2. The CDR3 DNA reads as TGTGCCAGCTCACCACCGGGGACTAGCGGGAGGGTCGAGCAGTACTTC. It translates to CASSPPGTSGRVEQYF.

The chain has TRBV7-2 and TRBJ2-5; no firm D call. Germline V CDR1 and CDR2: SGHTA, FQGNSA. The CDR3 covers 13 residues. V shed 2 bases and J shed 4 bases, with 8 bases lying between them. CDR3 in amino acids: CASSLPDGETQYF. CDR3 bases: TGTGCCAGCAGCTTACCGGACGGAGAGACCCAGTACTTC.

This clone was observed a few times. The germline gene is not matched at one end of the junction; a read error may be the cause. The V call is TRBV7-7, the J call TRBJ2-7; TRBD2 agrees at 7 bases. This CDR3 spans 13 amino acids. Looked up from germline, CDR1 is SSHAT and CDR2 is FNYEAQ (reference sequence). CDR3 coding DNA: TGTGCTAGCAGCTTAGCGCCGGGGGGCGAGCAGTACTTC. Amino acids: CASSLAPGGEQYF.

This clone was observed once. This chain connects TRBV6-5 to TRBJ2-7; no definite D call. V was cut by 8 bases and J by 6 bases, with 11 bases left in between. The CDR3 is 11 residues long. Germline V lookup: CDR1 MNHEY, CDR2 SVGAGI. CDR3 protein: CASARFSEQYF. In DNA, the CDR3 is TGTGCCAGCGCACGTTTTTCCGAGCAGTACTTC.

This clone occurred once. This chain connects TRBV11-3 to TRBJ1-6; D might be TRBD1 (6 bases). The V end lost 3 bases, the J end lost 7 bases, and 7 bases lay between the germline ends. The germline V gene has CDR1 SGHNT and CDR2 YENEEA. This CDR3 spans 13 amino acids. As DNA, the CDR3 is TGTGCCAGCAGCTTTACAGGGAATTCACCCCTCCACTTT. Its protein product is CASSFTGNSPLHF. Combining the CDR3 with reference TRBV11-3 and TRBJ1-6 gives the whole variable domain EAGVVQSPRYKIIEKKQPVAFWCNPISGHNTLYWYLQNLGQGPELLIRYENEEAVDDSQLPKDRFSAERLKGVDSTLKIQPAELGDSAVYLCASSFTGNSPLHFGNGTRLTVT.

The chain uses TRBV9 and TRBJ2-6, with D unclear. V shed 7 bases and J shed 2 bases, with 10 bases lying between them. The CDR3 length is 14 residues. Germline V CDR1 and CDR2: SGDLS, YYNGEE. The CDR3 sequence is CASAQGTGANVLTF. CDR3 sequence (DNA): TGTGCCAGCGCCCAAGGAACTGGGGCCAACGTCCTGACTTTC.